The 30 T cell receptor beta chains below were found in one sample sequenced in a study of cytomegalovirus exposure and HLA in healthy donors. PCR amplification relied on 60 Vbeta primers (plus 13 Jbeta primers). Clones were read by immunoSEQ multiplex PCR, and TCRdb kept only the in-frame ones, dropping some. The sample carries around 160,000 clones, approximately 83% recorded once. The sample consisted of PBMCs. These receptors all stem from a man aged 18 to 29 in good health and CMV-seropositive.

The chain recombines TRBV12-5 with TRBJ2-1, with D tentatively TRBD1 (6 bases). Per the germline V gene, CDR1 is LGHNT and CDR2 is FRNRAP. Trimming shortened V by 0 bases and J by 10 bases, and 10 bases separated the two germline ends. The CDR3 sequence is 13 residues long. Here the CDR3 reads CASGLVTGGEQFF. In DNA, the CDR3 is TGTGCTAGTGGTTTGGTGACAGGCGGGGAGCAGTTCTTC.

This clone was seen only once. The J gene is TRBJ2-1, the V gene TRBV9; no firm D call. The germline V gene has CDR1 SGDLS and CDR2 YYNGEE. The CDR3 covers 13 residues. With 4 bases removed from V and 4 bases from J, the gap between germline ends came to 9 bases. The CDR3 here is CASSPRLYNEQFF. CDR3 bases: TGTGCCAGCAGCCCCAGACTGTACAATGAGCAGTTCTTC.

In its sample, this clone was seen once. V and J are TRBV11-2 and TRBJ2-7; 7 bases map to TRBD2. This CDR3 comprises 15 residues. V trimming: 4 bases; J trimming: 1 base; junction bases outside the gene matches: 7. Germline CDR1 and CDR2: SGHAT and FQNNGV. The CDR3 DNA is TGTGCCAGCAGCTCCTCTAGCGGCTCATCCTACGAGCAGTACTTC. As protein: CASSSSSGSSYEQYF. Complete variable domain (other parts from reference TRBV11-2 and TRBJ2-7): EAGVAQSPRYKIIEKRQSVAFWCNPISGHATLYWYQQILGQGPKLLIQFQNNGVVDDSQLPKDRFSAERLKGVDSTLKIQPAKLEDSAVYLCASSSSSGSSYEQYFGPGTRLTVT.

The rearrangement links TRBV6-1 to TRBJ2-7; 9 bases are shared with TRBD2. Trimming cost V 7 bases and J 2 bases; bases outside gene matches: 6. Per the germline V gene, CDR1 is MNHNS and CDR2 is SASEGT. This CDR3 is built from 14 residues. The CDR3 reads CASKKAGGAYEQYF. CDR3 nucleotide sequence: TGTGCCAGCAAAAAAGCGGGGGGCGCCTACGAGCAGTACTTC.

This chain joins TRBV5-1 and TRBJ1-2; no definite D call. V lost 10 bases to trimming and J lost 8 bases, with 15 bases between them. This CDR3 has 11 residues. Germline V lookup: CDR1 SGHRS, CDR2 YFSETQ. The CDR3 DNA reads TGCGCCCCCTCGGCGGAGGCGGGCTACACCTTC. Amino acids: CAPSAEAGYTF. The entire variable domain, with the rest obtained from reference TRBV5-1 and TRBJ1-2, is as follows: KAGVTQTPRYLIKTRGQQVTLSCSPISGHRSVSWYQQTPGQGLQFLFEYFSETQRNKGNFPGRFSGRQFSNSRSEMNVSTLELGDSALYLCAPSAEAGYTFGSGTRLTVV.

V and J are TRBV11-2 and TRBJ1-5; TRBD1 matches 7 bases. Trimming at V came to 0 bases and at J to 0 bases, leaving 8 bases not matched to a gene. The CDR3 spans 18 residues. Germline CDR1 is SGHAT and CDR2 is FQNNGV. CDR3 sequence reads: CASSLDLGDRDSNQPQHF. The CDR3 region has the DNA TGTGCCAGCAGCTTAGACCTCGGGGACAGAGATAGCAATCAGCCCCAGCATTTT.

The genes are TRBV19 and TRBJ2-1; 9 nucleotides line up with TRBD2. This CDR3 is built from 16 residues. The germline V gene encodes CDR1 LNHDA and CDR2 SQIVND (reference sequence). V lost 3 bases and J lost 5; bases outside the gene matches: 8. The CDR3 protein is CASSIERGVLNNEQFF. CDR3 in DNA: TGTGCCAGTAGTATTGAGCGGGGGGTTTTGAACAATGAGCAGTTCTTC.

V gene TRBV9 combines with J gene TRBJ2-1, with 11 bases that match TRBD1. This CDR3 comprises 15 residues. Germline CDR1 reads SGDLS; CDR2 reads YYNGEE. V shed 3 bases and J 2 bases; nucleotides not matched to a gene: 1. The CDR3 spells CASSGTGGTYNEQFF. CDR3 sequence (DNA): TGTGCCAGCAGCGGGACAGGGGGCACCTACAATGAGCAGTTCTTC.

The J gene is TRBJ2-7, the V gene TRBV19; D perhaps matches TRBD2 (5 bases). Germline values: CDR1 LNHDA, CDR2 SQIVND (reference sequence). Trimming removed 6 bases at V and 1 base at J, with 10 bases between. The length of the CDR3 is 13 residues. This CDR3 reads CASSLGDSYEQYF. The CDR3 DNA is TGTGCCAGTAGCCTCGGGGATTCCTACGAGCAGTACTTC.

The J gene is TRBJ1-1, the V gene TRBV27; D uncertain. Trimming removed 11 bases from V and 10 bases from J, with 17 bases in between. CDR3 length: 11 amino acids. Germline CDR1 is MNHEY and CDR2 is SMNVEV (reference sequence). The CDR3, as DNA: TGTGCCGCCACGGACTGGAGGAGAGCTTTCTTT. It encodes CAATDWRRAFF.

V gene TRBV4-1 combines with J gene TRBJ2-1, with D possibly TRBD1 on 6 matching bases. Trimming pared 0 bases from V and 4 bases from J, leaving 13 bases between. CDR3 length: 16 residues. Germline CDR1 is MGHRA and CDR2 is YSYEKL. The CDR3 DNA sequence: TGCGCCAGCAGCCAAGACCCGGGACAACTTTACAATGAGCAGTTCTTC. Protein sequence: CASSQDPGQLYNEQFF.

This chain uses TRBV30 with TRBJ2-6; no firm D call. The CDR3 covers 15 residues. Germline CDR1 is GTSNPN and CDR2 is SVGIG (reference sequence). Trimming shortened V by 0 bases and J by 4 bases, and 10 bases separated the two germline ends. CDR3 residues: CAWSVTQSGANVLTF. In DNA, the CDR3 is TGTGCCTGGAGTGTCACCCAGTCGGGGGCCAACGTCCTGACTTTC.

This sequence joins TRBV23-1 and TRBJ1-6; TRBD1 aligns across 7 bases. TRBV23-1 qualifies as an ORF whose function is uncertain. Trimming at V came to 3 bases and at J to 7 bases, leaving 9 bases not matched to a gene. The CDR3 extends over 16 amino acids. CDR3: CASSHRGTELNSPLHF. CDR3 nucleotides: TGCGCCAGCAGTCACCGTGGGACAGAGCTGAATTCACCCCTCCACTTT.

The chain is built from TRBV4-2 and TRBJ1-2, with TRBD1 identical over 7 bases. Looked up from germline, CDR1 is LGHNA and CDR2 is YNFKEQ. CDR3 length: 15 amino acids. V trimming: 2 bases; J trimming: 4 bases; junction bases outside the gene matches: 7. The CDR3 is CASSQPPGQLYGYTF. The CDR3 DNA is TGTGCCAGCAGCCAACCCCCGGGACAGCTCTATGGCTACACCTTC.

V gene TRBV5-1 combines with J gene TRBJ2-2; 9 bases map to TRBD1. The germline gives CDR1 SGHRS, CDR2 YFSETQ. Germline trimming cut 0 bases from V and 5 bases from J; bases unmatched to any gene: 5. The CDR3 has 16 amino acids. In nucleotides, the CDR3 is TGCGCCAGCAGCTTGGTACAGGGGGCAGAAACCGGGGAGCTGTTTTTT. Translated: CASSLVQGAETGELFF.

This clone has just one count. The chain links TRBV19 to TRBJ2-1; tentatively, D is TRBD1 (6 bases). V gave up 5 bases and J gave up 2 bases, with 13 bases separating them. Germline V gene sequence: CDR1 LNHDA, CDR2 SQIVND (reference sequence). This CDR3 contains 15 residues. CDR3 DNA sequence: TGTGCCAGTAGTCTCCAGACAGGACCCTACAATGAGCAGTTCTTC. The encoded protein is CASSLQTGPYNEQFF.

Here the CDR3 DNA reads TGTGCCAGCAGCTCACACAGCGTGACAGTCCAACAAGAGACCCAGTACTTC. Protein product: CASSSHSVTVQQETQYF. V gene TRBV7-9 combines with J gene TRBJ2-5, with D tentatively TRBD1 (5 bases). Trimming removed 4 bases from V and 2 bases from J, with 20 bases in between. The germline gives CDR1 SEHNR, CDR2 FQNEAQ (reference sequence). CDR3 length: 17 amino acids.

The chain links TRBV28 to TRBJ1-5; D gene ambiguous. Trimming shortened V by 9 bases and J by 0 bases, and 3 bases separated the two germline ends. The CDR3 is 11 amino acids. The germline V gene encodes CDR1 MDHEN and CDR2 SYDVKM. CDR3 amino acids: CASYSNQPQHF. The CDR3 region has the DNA TGTGCCAGTTATAGCAATCAGCCCCAGCATTTT.

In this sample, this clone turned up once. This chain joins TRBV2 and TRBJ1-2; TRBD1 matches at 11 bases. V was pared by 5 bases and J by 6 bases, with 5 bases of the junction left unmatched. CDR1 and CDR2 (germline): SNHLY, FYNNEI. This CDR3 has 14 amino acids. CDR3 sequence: CASSRPGQGDGYTF. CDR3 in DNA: TGTGCCAGCAGTAGGCCGGGACAGGGGGATGGCTACACCTTC.

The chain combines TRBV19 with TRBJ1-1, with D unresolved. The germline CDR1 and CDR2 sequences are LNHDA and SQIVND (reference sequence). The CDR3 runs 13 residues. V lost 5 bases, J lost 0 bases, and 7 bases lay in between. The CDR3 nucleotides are TGTGCCAGTAGTCCGGGGATGAACACTGAAGCTTTCTTT. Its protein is CASSPGMNTEAFF. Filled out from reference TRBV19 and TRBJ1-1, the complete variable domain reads DGGITQSPKYLFRKEGQNVTLSCEQNLNHDAMYWYRQDPGQGLRLIYYSQIVNDFQKGDIAEGYSVSREKKESFPLTVTSAQKNPTAFYLCASSPGMNTEAFFGQGTRLTVV.

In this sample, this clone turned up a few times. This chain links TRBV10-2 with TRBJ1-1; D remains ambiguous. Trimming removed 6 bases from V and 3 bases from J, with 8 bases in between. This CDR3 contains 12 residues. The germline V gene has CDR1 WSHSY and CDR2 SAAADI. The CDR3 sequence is CASSHGDTEAFF. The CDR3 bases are TGCGCCAGCAGCCACGGGGACACTGAAGCTTTCTTT.

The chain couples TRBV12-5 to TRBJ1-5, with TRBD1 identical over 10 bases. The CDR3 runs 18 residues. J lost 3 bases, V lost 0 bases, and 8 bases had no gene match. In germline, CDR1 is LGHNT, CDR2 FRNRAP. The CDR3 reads CASGLVLTDRGYNQPQHF. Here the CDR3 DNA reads TGTGCTAGTGGTTTGGTACTCACGGACAGGGGGTACAATCAGCCCCAGCATTTT.

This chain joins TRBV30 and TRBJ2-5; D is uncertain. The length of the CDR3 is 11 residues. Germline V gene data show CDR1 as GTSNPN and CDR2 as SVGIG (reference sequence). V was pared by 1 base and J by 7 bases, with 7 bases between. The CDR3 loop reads CAWSGLGTQYF. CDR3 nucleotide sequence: TGTGCCTGGAGTGGTCTAGGGACCCAGTACTTC.

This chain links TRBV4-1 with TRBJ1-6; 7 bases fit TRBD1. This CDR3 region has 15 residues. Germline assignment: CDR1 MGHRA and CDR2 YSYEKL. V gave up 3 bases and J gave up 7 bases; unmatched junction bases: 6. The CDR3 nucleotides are TGCGCCAGCAGCCACCCGGGACAGCCCAATTCACCCCTCCACTTT. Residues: CASSHPGQPNSPLHF.

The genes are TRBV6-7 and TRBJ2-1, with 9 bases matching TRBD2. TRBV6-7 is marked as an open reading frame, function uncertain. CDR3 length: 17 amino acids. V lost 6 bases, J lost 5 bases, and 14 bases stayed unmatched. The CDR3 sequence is CASSHPPGTSRDNEQFF. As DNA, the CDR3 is TGTGCCAGCAGCCACCCCCCCGGGACTAGCCGTGACAATGAGCAGTTCTTC.

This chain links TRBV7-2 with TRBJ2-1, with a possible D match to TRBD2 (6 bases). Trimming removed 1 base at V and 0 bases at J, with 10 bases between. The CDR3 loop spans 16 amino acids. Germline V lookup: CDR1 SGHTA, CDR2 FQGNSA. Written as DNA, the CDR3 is TGTGCCAGCAGCTTAGTTGCGGGAAGCTCCTACAATGAGCAGTTCTTC. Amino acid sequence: CASSLVAGSSYNEQFF.

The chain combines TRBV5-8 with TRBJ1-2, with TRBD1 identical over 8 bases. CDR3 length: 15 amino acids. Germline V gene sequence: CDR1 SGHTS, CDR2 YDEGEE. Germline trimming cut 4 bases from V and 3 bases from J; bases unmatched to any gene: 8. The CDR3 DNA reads TGTGCCAGCAGCATAACAGGGGGACGGGACTATGGCTACACCTTC. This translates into CASSITGGRDYGYTF. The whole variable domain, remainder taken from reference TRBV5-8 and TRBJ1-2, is EAGVTQSPTHLIKTRGQQATLRCSPISGHTSVYWYQQALGLGLQFLLWYDEGEERNRGNFPPRFSGRQFPNYSSELNVNALELEDSALYLCASSITGGRDYGYTFGSGTRLTVV.

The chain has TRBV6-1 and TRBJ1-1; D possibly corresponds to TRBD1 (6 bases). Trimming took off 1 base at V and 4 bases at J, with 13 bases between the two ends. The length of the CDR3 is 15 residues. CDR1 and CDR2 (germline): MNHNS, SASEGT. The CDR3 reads CASSEGAGDRTEAFF. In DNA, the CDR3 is TGTGCCAGCAGTGAAGGGGCAGGGGATCGCACTGAAGCTTTCTTT.

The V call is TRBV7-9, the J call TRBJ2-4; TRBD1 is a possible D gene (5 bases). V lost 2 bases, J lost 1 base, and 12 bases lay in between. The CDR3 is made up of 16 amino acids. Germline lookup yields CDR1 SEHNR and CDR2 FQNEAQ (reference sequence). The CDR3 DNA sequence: TGTGCCAGCAGCTTACAGGGCGGAGTGGCCAAAAACATTCAGTACTTC. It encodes CASSLQGGVAKNIQYF.

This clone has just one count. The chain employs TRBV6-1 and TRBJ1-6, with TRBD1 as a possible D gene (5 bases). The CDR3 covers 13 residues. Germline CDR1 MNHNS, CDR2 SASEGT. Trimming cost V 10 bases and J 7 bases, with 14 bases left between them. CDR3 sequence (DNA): TGTGCCATCCAGCGGGACCGCAATTCACCCCTCCACTTT. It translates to CAIQRDRNSPLHF.